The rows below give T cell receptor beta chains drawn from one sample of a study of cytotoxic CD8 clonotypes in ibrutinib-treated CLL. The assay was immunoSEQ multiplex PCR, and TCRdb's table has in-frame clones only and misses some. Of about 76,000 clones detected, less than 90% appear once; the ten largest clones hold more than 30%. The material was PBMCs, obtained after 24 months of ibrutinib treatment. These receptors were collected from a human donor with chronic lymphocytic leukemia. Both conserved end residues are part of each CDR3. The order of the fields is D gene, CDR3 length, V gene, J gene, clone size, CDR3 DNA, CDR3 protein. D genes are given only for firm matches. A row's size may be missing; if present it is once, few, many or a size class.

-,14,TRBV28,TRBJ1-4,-,TGTGCCAGCAGTTTATGGGGGCAGAATGAAAAACTGTTTTTT,CASSLWGQNEKLFF
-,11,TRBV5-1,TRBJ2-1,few,TGCGCCAGCAGCTCAGAGAGTGAGCAGTTCTTC,CASSSESEQFF
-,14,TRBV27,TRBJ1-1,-,TGTGCCAGCAGTTTATCGAGGGCCCGGGGGGAAGCTTTCTTT,CASSLSRARGEAFF
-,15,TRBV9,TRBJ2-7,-,TGTGCCAGCAGCGTAGAATTAGAGAGTCCCTACGAGCAGTACTTC,CASSVELESPYEQYF
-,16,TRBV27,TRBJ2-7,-,TGTGCCAGCAGTTTAGGGGGGCAGGGGCACTCCTACGAGCAGTACTTC,CASSLGGQGHSYEQYF
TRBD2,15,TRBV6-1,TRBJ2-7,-,TGTGCCAGCAGGTTAGCGGGAGGTTCGGTAGGCGAGCAGTACTTC,CASRLAGGSVGEQYF
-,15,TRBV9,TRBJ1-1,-,TGTGCCAGCAGCGCCGGGGAGCGCATGAACACTGAAGCTTTCTTT,CASSAGERMNTEAFF
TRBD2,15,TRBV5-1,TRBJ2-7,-,TGCGCCAGCAGCCCCCTAAGCGGGAGTTACTACGAGCAGTACTTC,CASSPLSGSYYEQYF
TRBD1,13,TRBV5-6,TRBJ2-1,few,TGTGCCAGCAGCTTGGACAGGGGGAATGAGCAGTTCTTC,CASSLDRGNEQFF
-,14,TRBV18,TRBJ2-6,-,TGTGCCAGCTCACCCTCCTCTGGGGCCAACGTCCTGACTTTC,CASSPSSGANVLTF
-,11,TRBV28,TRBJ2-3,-,TGTGCCAGCAGTCCAGGGGATACGCAGTATTTT,CASSPGDTQYF
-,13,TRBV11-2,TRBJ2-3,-,TGTGCCAGCAGCTCTAGTTCCCAAGATACGCAGTATTTT,CASSSSSQDTQYF
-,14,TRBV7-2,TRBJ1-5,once,TGTGCCAGCAGCTTACGGCAGGGAGATCAGCCCCAGCATTTT,CASSLRQGDQPQHF
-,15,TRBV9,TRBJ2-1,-,TGTGCCAGCAGCGTGACAGGAGCCCGAGTCAATGAGCAGTTCTTC,CASSVTGARVNEQFF
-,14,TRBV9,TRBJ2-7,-,TGTGCCAGCAGCGTAATTGCTGACACCTACGAGCAGTACTTC,CASSVIADTYEQYF
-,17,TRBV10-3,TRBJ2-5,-,TGTGCCATCAGTGAGTCGACTCCTGGGACGTACCAAGAGACCCAGTACTTC,CAISESTPGTYQETQYF
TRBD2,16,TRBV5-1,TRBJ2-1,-,TGCGCCAGCAGCTTGAGCGCGGGAGTCTCCTACAATGAGCAGTTCTTC,CASSLSAGVSYNEQFF
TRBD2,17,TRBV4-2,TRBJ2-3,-,TGTGCCAGCAGCCAAGATAGGACTAGCGGGCTCACAGATACGCAGTATTTT,CASSQDRTSGLTDTQYF
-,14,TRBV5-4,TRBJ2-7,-,TGTGCCAGCAGCTCCAGCGGCAACTCCTACGAGCAGTACTTC,CASSSSGNSYEQYF
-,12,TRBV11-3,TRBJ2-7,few,TGTGCCAGCAGCATCGGGGGGCTGGAGCAGTACTTC,CASSIGGLEQYF
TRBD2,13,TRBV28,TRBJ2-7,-,TGTGCCAGCAGTTTATGGCGGGAGAACGAGCAGTACTTC,CASSLWRENEQYF
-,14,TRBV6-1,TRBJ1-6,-,TGTGCCAGCAGGCCGGGACTTTCTGGGTCACCCCTCCACTTT,CASRPGLSGSPLHF
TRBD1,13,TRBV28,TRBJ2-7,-,TGTGCCAGCAAGGCAGGGGGCCCCTACGAGCAGTACTTC,CASKAGGPYEQYF
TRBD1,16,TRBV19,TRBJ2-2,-,TGTGCCAGTAGCATTTACAGGGGGGCGAACACCGGGGAGCTGTTTTTT,CASSIYRGANTGELFF
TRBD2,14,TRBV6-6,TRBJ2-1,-,TGTGCCAGCAGTTATTTCGAGGAGGGACTAGCGTTTTTCTTC,CASSYFEEGLAFFF
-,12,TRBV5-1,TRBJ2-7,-,TGCGCCAGCAGCGGCGATTCCTACGAGCAGTACTTC,CASSGDSYEQYF
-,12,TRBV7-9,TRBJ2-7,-,TGTGCCAGCAGCCGCCCAGGGTTTGAGCAGTACTTC,CASSRPGFEQYF
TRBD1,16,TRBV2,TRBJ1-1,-,TGTGCCAGCAGTATCACACAGGGGGCCGAGAACACTGAAGCTTTCTTT,CASSITQGAENTEAFF
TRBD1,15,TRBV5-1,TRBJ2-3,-,TGCGCCAGCAGCTTGGCGGGACAGGGGGCAGATACGCAGTATTTT,CASSLAGQGADTQYF
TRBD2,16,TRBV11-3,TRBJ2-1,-,TGTGCCAGCAGCTTAGGGGGACTAGCGAGTTACAATGAGCAGTTCTTC,CASSLGGLASYNEQFF
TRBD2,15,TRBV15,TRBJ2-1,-,TGTGCCGCGGGACTAGCGGTGAGCTCCTACAATGAGCAGTTCTTC,CAAGLAVSSYNEQFF
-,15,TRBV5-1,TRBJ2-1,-,TGCGCCAGCAGCTTGATGGCGGACTCCTACAATGAGCAGTTCTTC,CASSLMADSYNEQFF
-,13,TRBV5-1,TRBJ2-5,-,TGCGCCAGCGGCAACCGGGACACCGGGACCCAGTACTTC,CASGNRDTGTQYF
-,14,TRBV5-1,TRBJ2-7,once,TGCGCCAGCAGGGTAGGGGGGGGCCCCTACGAGCAGTACTTC,CASRVGGGPYEQYF
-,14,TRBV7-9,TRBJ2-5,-,TGTGCCAGCAGCTCTAGACACCGCAAGGAGACCCAGTACTTC,CASSSRHRKETQYF
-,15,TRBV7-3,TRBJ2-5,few,TGTGCCAGCAGTGATGGACGGGTCCACCCAGGGACCCAGTACTTC,CASSDGRVHPGTQYF
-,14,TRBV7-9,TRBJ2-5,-,TGTGCCAGCAGCTTAGGGGCAGGGCAAGAGACCCAGTACTTC,CASSLGAGQETQYF
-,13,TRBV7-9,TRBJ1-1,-,TGTGCCAGCAGCTTACGTGAGGGCACTGAAGCTTTCTTT,CASSLREGTEAFF
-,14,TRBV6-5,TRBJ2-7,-,TGTGCCAGCAGCCCTCAACGGCTCTCCTACGAGCAGTACTTC,CASSPQRLSYEQYF
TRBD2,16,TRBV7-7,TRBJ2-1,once,TGTGCCAGCAGCCCCTCCCCAGCGGGAGCCCACAATGAGCAGTTCTTC,CASSPSPAGAHNEQFF
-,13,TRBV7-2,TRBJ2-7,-,TGTGCCAGCAGCTTAGGGGGGGTCTACGAGCAGTACTTC,CASSLGGVYEQYF
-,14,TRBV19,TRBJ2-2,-,TGTGCCAGTAGTAGAGGGGTCGGCACCGGGGAGCTGTTTTTT,CASSRGVGTGELFF